A single sample gave rise to the 32 T cell receptor beta chains below, sequenced in a study of CD8 T cells in Susac syndrome (dated by TCRdb to between 2017 and 2020). Libraries were built with the immunoSEQ multiplex PCR assay. RNA was extracted using the RNeasy kit, and roughly 0.5 to 1 ug of the RNA was reverse transcribed with random hexamers. The public reads were reprocessed in TCRdb via fastp at Q25 and MiXCR, keeping in-frame beta chains. All rows with the same CDR3 protein become a single entry with the most common DNA and genes. The sample table records tens of thousands of distinct CDR3 sequences; around 94% of these occur just once. The top ten constitute approximately 0.26% of the sample. The specimen sequenced was CD8+ T cells from PBMCs. These receptor sequences come from a human donor in good health.

This chain links TRBV12-3 or TRBV12-4 with TRBJ2-7; 10 bases are shared with TRBD1. The CDR3 totals 12 residues. The V gene end was trimmed by 6 bases and the J gene end by 6 bases; junction bases not matched to a gene: 2. The CDR3 here is CASRGTGAEQYF. DNA of the CDR3: TGTGCCAGCAGGGGGACAGGGGCCGAGCAGTACTTC.

J is TRBJ2-5 and V is TRBV11-2, with TRBD2 matching 10 bases. The ends lost 2 bases at V and 1 base at J; junction bases unmatched: 13. Germline CDR1 is SGHAT and CDR2 is FQNNGV. This CDR3 spans 19 amino acids. The CDR3 spells CASSLRPKAGGASQETQYF. The CDR3 DNA reads TGTGCCAGCAGCTTAAGGCCAAAAGCGGGAGGGGCAAGCCAAGAGACCCAGTACTTC. The full variable domain, in which reference TRBV11-2 and TRBJ2-5 provide the parts outside the CDR3, is EAGVAQSPRYKIIEKRQSVAFWCNPISGHATLYWYQQILGQGPKLLIQFQNNGVVDDSQLPKDRFSAERLKGVDSTLKIQPAKLEDSAVYLCASSLRPKAGGASQETQYFGPGTRLLVL.

This clonotype was counted once. The V and J genes are TRBV4-1 and TRBJ2-7; possibly TRBD1 for D (6 bases). Per germline, CDR1 MGHRA and CDR2 YSYEKL. V lost 1 base and J lost 7, with 20 bases in between. CDR3 length: 16 residues. Here the CDR3 reads CASSQGPGQSPKEQYF. The CDR3 DNA is TGCGCCAGCAGCCAAGGCCCTGGACAGTCCCCGAAGGAGCAGTACTTC.

The V gene is TRBV7-2, the J gene TRBJ1-5; perhaps TRBD1 as D (6 bases). Germline CDR1 is SGHTA and CDR2 is FQGNSA. Trimming pared 3 bases from V and 4 bases from J, leaving 22 bases between. The CDR3 loop spans 18 amino acids. The CDR3 DNA reads as TGTGCCAGCAGCTTTTATACAGAGGGGGTCTTAAGTAATCAGCCCCAGCATTTT. It encodes CASSFYTEGVLSNQPQHF.

This rearrangement joins TRBV6-5 to TRBJ1-5; D is undetermined. V was clipped by 6 bases and J by 5 bases, with 11 bases between them. This CDR3 has 13 amino acids. Looked up from germline, CDR1 is MNHEY and CDR2 is SVGAGI. The CDR3 protein is CASSYKQYQPQHF. The DNA for the CDR3 is TGTGCCAGCAGCTACAAACAGTATCAGCCCCAGCATTTT.

The V call is TRBV9, the J call TRBJ2-7; D possibly corresponds to TRBD1 (5 bases). Germline CDR1 and CDR2: SGDLS and YYNGEE. V lost 0 bases and J 6 bases, leaving 13 bases between the germline ends. This CDR3 contains 14 residues. In nucleotides, the CDR3 is TGTGCCAGCAGCGTAGGCGACAGCTTCCCCGAGCAGTACTTC. It encodes CASSVGDSFPEQYF.

The rearrangement uses TRBV6-5 and TRBJ2-7; D remains ambiguous. Deletions cut 0 bases from V and 7 bases from J, with 10 bases between. The CDR3 has 13 residues. Germline V gene sequence: CDR1 MNHEY, CDR2 SVGAGI. The CDR3 reads CASSYSSQSEQYV. The CDR3 region has the DNA TGTGCCAGCAGTTACTCTTCACAGTCGGAGCAGTACGTC.

The table lists this clonotype with a count of one. The CDR3 sequence is CASRPFAQGKNIQYF. The CDR3 nucleotides read TGTGCCAGTAGACCCTTCGCACAGGGCAAAAACATTCAGTACTTC. The V call is TRBV27, the J call TRBJ2-4; weak D call: TRBD1 (6 bases). There are 15 residues in the CDR3. V gave up 9 bases and J gave up 3 bases, with 18 bases separating them. Germline assignment: CDR1 MNHEY and CDR2 SMNVEV (reference sequence).

The CDR3 DNA reads TGTGCCAGCAGCGTCGACCCAGCCTGGGAGACCCAGTACTTC. Residues: CASSVDPAWETQYF. V and J are TRBV9 and TRBJ2-5, with D hard to call. V shed 2 bases and J shed 5 bases, with 13 bases lying between them. The germline V gene has CDR1 SGDLS and CDR2 YYNGEE. This CDR3 comprises 14 residues.

The V call is TRBV23-1, the J call TRBJ2-1; possibly TRBD1 for D (5 bases). TRBV23-1 is assigned to the ORF class and has an uncertain function. The CDR3 covers 14 residues. V was cut by 3 bases and J by 5 bases, with 11 bases left in between. CDR3 DNA sequence: TGCGCCAGCAGTCACCCCCACAGGAACAATGAGCAGTTCTTC. It is translated as CASSHPHRNNEQFF.

The chain uses TRBV9 and TRBJ1-2; D remains unclear. Germline V gives CDR1 SGDLS, CDR2 YYNGEE. The V gene lost 5 bases and the J gene lost 4 bases, with 9 bases spanning the gap. This CDR3 region has 12 residues. The CDR3 region has the DNA TGTGCCAGCAGTACGGCAGCCTATGGCTACACCTTC. Amino acids: CASSTAAYGYTF.

The chain is built from TRBV4-1 and TRBJ1-1; TRBD1 agrees at 8 bases. The length of the CDR3 is 16 residues. J was trimmed by 1 base and V by 1 base; bases with no gene match: 5. Germline lookup yields CDR1 MGHRA and CDR2 YSYEKL. CDR3 protein: CASSQVTGTGNTEAFF. DNA for the CDR3: TGCGCCAGCAGCCAAGTCACCGGGACAGGGAACACTGAAGCTTTCTTT.

The rearrangement links TRBV4-3 to TRBJ2-3, with 8 bases aligning to TRBD2. Trimming at V came to 0 bases and at J to 4 bases, leaving 6 bases not matched to a gene. CDR1 is LGHNA, CDR2 YSLEER, per germline. This CDR3 spans 16 amino acids. Here the CDR3 DNA reads TGCGCCAGCAGCCAAGAAAGGACGGGGGGGCCAGATACGCAGTATTTT. It encodes CASSQERTGGPDTQYF.

The chain employs TRBV27 and TRBJ2-3; 9 nucleotides align to TRBD1. Germline V lookup: CDR1 MNHEY, CDR2 SMNVEV (reference sequence). CDR3 length: 15 residues. The V segment lost 5 bases and the J segment 6 bases; nucleotides outside the gene matches: 9. The CDR3 protein is CASSHRQGVRDTQYF. CDR3 DNA sequence: TGTGCCAGCAGTCACAGACAGGGGGTAAGGGATACGCAGTATTTT.

The V and J genes are TRBV7-2 and TRBJ2-3; 10 bases line up with TRBD2. CDR1 and CDR2 (germline): SGHTA, FQGNSA. The CDR3 covers 16 residues. J lost 0 bases, V lost 5 bases, and 5 bases had no gene match. CDR3 sequence: CASSLLAGDSTDTQYF. DNA for the CDR3: TGTGCCAGCAGCCTTCTAGCGGGGGACAGCACAGATACGCAGTATTTT.

The chain links TRBV13 to TRBJ2-3; maybe TRBD1 (5 bases). The germline V gene encodes CDR1 PRHDT and CDR2 FYEKMQ (reference sequence). V lost 3 bases and J 6 bases, leaving 7 bases between the germline ends. This CDR3 has 12 residues. CDR3 in amino acids: CASSFGADTQYF. As DNA, the CDR3 is TGTGCCAGCAGCTTTGGGGCGGATACGCAGTATTTT. Based on the CDR3 plus reference TRBV13 and TRBJ2-3, the full variable domain is AAGVIQSPRHLIKEKRETATLKCYPIPRHDTVYWYQQGPGQDPQFLISFYEKMQSDKGSIPDRFSAQQFSDYHSELNMSSLELGDSALYFCASSFGADTQYFGPGTRLTVL.

This chain connects TRBV5-1 to TRBJ1-2; a possible D gene is TRBD1 (5 bases). CDR3 size: 12 residues. V was cut by 0 bases and J by 11 bases, with 11 bases left in between. Germline CDR1 reads SGHRS; CDR2 reads YFSETQ. The CDR3 spells CASSLERGLYTF. Here the CDR3 DNA reads TGCGCCAGCAGCTTGGAACGGGGCCTATACACCTTC.

The chain uses TRBV13 and TRBJ2-1; 7 positions agree with TRBD2. The V segment lost 6 bases and the J segment 9 bases; nucleotides outside the gene matches: 8. The germline V gene has CDR1 PRHDT and CDR2 FYEKMQ (reference sequence). The CDR3 runs to 13 residues. CDR3 DNA sequence: TGTGCCAGCAGAACACGGGGGGACGTTGAGCAGTTCTTC. Amino acid sequence: CASRTRGDVEQFF.

The chain has TRBV13 and TRBJ1-1; 8 nucleotides agree with TRBD1. The V segment lost 5 bases and the J segment 11 bases; nucleotides outside the gene matches: 7. Germline V CDR1 and CDR2: PRHDT, FYEKMQ (reference sequence). The CDR3 contains 12 residues. The CDR3 nucleotides are TGTGCCAGCAGCCCGGACAGGGAGAGGGCTTTCTTT. Amino acids: CASSPDRERAFF.

The V and J genes are TRBV27 and TRBJ1-2; D call uncertain. Germline V gives CDR1 MNHEY, CDR2 SMNVEV (reference sequence). The V end lost 0 bases, the J end lost 8 bases, and 10 bases lay between the germline ends. This CDR3 has 13 residues. The CDR3 loop is CASSLSGFGGYTF. For the CDR3, the DNA is TGTGCCAGCAGTTTATCAGGGTTTGGCGGCTACACCTTC.

The chain employs TRBV9 and TRBJ1-2; 9 positions agree with TRBD1. The V segment lost 3 bases and the J segment 7 bases; nucleotides outside the gene matches: 10. CDR3 length: 15 amino acids. The germline V gene encodes CDR1 SGDLS and CDR2 YYNGEE. The CDR3 loop reads CASSADPGQGFGYTF. CDR3 DNA sequence: TGTGCCAGCAGCGCAGACCCGGGACAGGGCTTTGGCTACACCTTC.

This chain uses TRBV5-6 with TRBJ1-5; D is ambiguous. V was cut by 3 bases and J by 7 bases, with 8 bases left in between. The CDR3 spans 12 residues. From germline, CDR1 is SGHDT and CDR2 YYEEEE. This chain's CDR3 is CASSSGPQPQHF. CDR3 coding DNA: TGTGCCAGCAGCTCCGGGCCCCAGCCCCAGCATTTT. The whole variable domain, filled in from reference TRBV5-6 and TRBJ1-5, reads DAGVTQSPTHLIKTRGQQVTLRCSPKSGHDTVSWYQQALGQGPQFIFQYYEEEERQRGNFPDRFSGHQFPNYSSELNVNALLLGDSALYLCASSSGPQPQHFGDGTRLSIL.

The gene calls are TRBV19 and TRBJ1-1, with a tentative D call TRBD1 (6 bases). CDR3 length: 14 amino acids. Trimming left V 5 bases short and J 6 bases short, with 16 bases between. The V gene's germline CDR1 is LNHDA and CDR2 SQIVND (reference sequence). The chain's CDR3 is CASSLDRLSAEAFF. The CDR3 nucleotides are TGTGCCAGTAGTCTGGACAGACTGAGCGCTGAAGCTTTCTTT.

The chain is built from TRBV6-5 and TRBJ2-1; D is unresolved. Trimming took 2 bases from V and 0 from J, leaving 5 bases between them. The CDR3 sequence is 14 residues long. The V gene's germline CDR1 is MNHEY and CDR2 SVGAGI. The CDR3 DNA follows: TGTGCCAGCAGTTACACGGGCTCCTACAATGAGCAGTTCTTC. Its protein product is CASSYTGSYNEQFF.

CDR3 loop: CASSLAEGWPQHF. The DNA for the CDR3 is TGTGCCAGCAGCTTAGCGGAGGGTTGGCCCCAGCATTTT. The gene calls are TRBV7-9 and TRBJ1-5; D is uncertain. From germline, CDR1 is SEHNR and CDR2 FQNEAQ (reference sequence). This CDR3 is built from 13 residues. V was cut by 0 bases and J by 9 bases, with 9 bases left in between.

The rearrangement uses TRBV27 and TRBJ2-3; 7 nucleotides match TRBD1. Germline V gives CDR1 MNHEY, CDR2 SMNVEV (reference sequence). There are 16 residues in the CDR3. V lost 1 base to trimming and J lost 4 bases; unmatched junction nucleotides: 8. CDR3 in amino acids: CASSLWARGRADTQYF. The CDR3 nucleotides are TGTGCCAGCAGTTTATGGGCGAGGGGGCGGGCAGATACGCAGTATTTT.

The chain links TRBV5-8 to TRBJ1-2; D not resolved. Trimming stripped 4 bases from V and 10 bases from J, with 11 bases between. The V gene's germline CDR1 is SGHTS and CDR2 YDEGEE. There are 11 residues in the CDR3. The CDR3 bases are TGTGCCAGCAGCCCCTTATGGTTCTACACCTTC. Translated, it gives CASSPLWFYTF.

This clonotype was picked up one time. One end of the junction does not line up with germline, which may come from a read error. The J gene is TRBJ1-2, the V gene TRBV20-1; weak D call: TRBD1 (5 bases). CDR3 length: 13 residues. The V gene's germline CDR1 is DFQATT and CDR2 SNEGSKA (reference sequence). The CDR3 region is CSAADRDRDGHTF. CDR3 DNA: TGCAGTGCGGCCGACCGGGACCGAGATGGCCACACCTTC.

The chain couples TRBV7-9 to TRBJ1-2; no clear D gene. The CDR3 loop spans 11 amino acids. The V gene lost 8 bases and the J gene lost 10 bases, with 14 bases spanning the gap. CDR1 is SEHNR, CDR2 FQNEAQ, per germline (reference sequence). In nucleotides, the CDR3 is TGTGCCAGCCGAGAGTTGCGGATCTACACCTTC. It specifies CASRELRIYTF.

This clonotype was picked up one time. The chain has TRBV28 and TRBJ2-7; D possibly corresponds to TRBD1 (6 bases). Germline CDR1 reads MDHEN; CDR2 reads SYDVKM. The CDR3 spans 17 residues. The V end was cut by 6 bases, the J end by 4 bases, with 25 bases between. CDR3 amino acids: CASSTALRGNLVYEQYV. CDR3 in DNA: TGTGCCAGCAGCACGGCACTCAGGGGTAACCTCGTATACGAGCAGTACGTC.

The rearrangement links TRBV29-1 to TRBJ2-1; D is possibly TRBD2 (6 bases). The germline CDR1 and CDR2 sequences are SQVTM and ANQGSEA. V dropped 1 base and J dropped 3 bases, with 10 bases sitting between them. This CDR3 spans 14 amino acids. The CDR3 loop is CSVEGQEGYNEQFF. The CDR3 region has the DNA TGCAGCGTTGAAGGGCAGGAGGGCTACAATGAGCAGTTCTTC.

The chain employs TRBV4-2 and TRBJ2-1; 9 bases agree with TRBD2. Germline V gives CDR1 LGHNA, CDR2 YNFKEQ. Trimming at V came to 4 bases and at J to 4 bases, leaving 8 bases not matched to a gene. This CDR3 contains 16 residues. The CDR3 loop reads CASSPRSSGNYNEQFF. Here the CDR3 DNA reads TGTGCCAGCAGCCCTCGGTCTAGCGGGAATTACAATGAGCAGTTCTTC.